Sequencing of this T cell receptor (beta chain) was carried out in a study of CD8+ T cells in alopecia areata. Looking at the study overall: Among treated patients, severity was scored by affected scalp area percentage. Study-level points and caveats: Researchers say the link of baseline CD8+ expansion to response remains uncertain, with one nonresponder. Mouse data revealed clearer TCR sharing than patient data did, a gap possibly tied to HLA. Resident alphabeta T-cell populations of normal skin are likewise subject to sequencing in scalp samples.

RNA was extracted and reverse transcribed into cDNA as the sequencing template. This table comes from immunoSEQ multiplex PCR, and its TCRdb copy is limited to in-frame clones, with some not included. The sample holds fewer than 250,000 clones, 35% to 45% seen once. Germline trimming cut 4 bases from V and 6 bases from J; bases unmatched to any gene: 3. CDR1 LNHDA and CDR2 SQIVND come from the germline V gene (reference sequence). This CDR3 has 14 amino acids. Noted treatment: oral pan-JAK inhibitor, 5-10 mg twice daily. As for this clone: The antigen is not known.

The sequences come from CD4+ T cells sorted from blood, collected at week 34, from a patient treated with tofacitinib. This receptor was identified in a human donor with alopecia areata. The V call is TRBV19, the J call TRBJ1-2, with 12 bases matching TRBD1. The DNA for the CDR3 is TGTGCCAGTAGTAACCGGGACAGGGGGCATGGCTACACCTTC. Its translation is CASSNRDRGHGYTF.